This T cell receptor beta chain is from a study of PD-L1 blockade in urothelial cancer. Sequenced by immunoSEQ multiplex PCR; TCRdb stores in-frame clones only, minus some. The sample yields 70,000 or so clones, approximately 81% seen once. The CDR3 sequence is 15 residues long. Germline CDR1 and CDR2: KGHSH and LQKENI. Trimming took off 0 bases at V and 4 bases at J, with 9 bases between the two ends. The genes are TRBV18 and TRBJ2-2, with D tentatively TRBD1 (6 bases). The source was PBMCs, collected around atezolizumab (anti-PD-L1) treatment. This TCR was recovered from a man between 65 and 85 years old with urothelial cancer. This CDR3 reads CASSPPRGITGELFF. In DNA form, the CDR3 reads TGTGCCAGCTCACCACCGAGGGGGATCACCGGGGAGCTGTTTTTT.